Following are 27 T cell receptor beta chains from one sample sequenced in a study of blood T cell repertoires in COVID-19. Data came from immunoSEQ multiplex PCR; TCRdb stores just in-frame clones and leaves some out. The sample carries some 360,000 clones, about 88% recorded once. Sequences were obtained from PBMCs or T cells enriched from blood (not recorded which). These receptors came from a woman in her twenties or thirties who had been exposed to COVID-19.

The chain links TRBV19 to TRBJ1-6; the D gene is possibly TRBD1 (5 bases). Germline V gene sequence: CDR1 LNHDA, CDR2 SQIVND (reference sequence). Trimming stripped 6 bases from V and 7 bases from J, with 16 bases between. The CDR3 runs 15 residues. CDR3 residues: CASRTGTVPNSPLHF. The CDR3 nucleotides read TGTGCCAGTAGAACCGGGACTGTGCCAAATTCACCCCTCCACTTT.

The V and J genes are TRBV7-3 and TRBJ1-2; no definite D call. Per germline, CDR1 SGHTA and CDR2 FQGTGA. The CDR3 has 13 residues. V lost 2 bases and J lost 7, with 11 bases in between. CDR3 sequence: CASSLGGSGGYTF. The CDR3 nucleotides read TGTGCCAGCAGCTTAGGCGGCTCGGGTGGCTACACCTTC.

The chain links TRBV6-1 to TRBJ2-5; 8 bases map to TRBD2. V lost 2 bases, J lost 2 bases, and 7 bases stayed unmatched. This CDR3 comprises 16 residues. CDR1 is MNHNS, CDR2 SASEGT, per germline. CDR3 protein: CASSEQAGASQETQYF. CDR3 sequence (DNA): TGTGCCAGCAGTGAACAAGCGGGGGCCTCACAAGAGACCCAGTACTTC.

The gene calls are TRBV7-6 and TRBJ2-5; TRBD2 matches 11 bases. CDR1 is SGHVS and CDR2 is FNYEAQ in the germline V gene. The CDR3 is 17 amino acids. V shed 0 bases, J shed 5 bases, and the junction held 8 bases outside the gene matches. DNA for the CDR3: TGTGCCAGCAGCTTAGCTTTAGCGGGAGGGCCTTGGGAGACCCAGTACTTC. Translating gives CASSLALAGGPWETQYF.

The chain uses TRBV30 and TRBJ1-5; possible D gene TRBD1, 5 bases. The germline V and J ends were trimmed by 3 bases and 6 bases, with 15 bases remaining between them. Germline CDR1 reads GTSNPN; CDR2 reads SVGIG (reference sequence). CDR3 length: 14 residues. The CDR3 nucleotides are TGTGCCTGGAGGGCTACAGGTGGCGGTCAGCCCCAGCATTTT. It translates to CAWRATGGGQPQHF.

V gene TRBV7-6 combines with J gene TRBJ2-7; 9 nucleotides match TRBD1. J lost 1 base, V lost 5 bases, and 12 bases had no gene match. Per germline, CDR1 SGHVS and CDR2 FNYEAQ. The CDR3 covers 17 residues. DNA for the CDR3: TGTGCCAGCAGCGCTCATCCCAACAGGGGGCCGTCCTACGAGCAGTACTTC. It translates to CASSAHPNRGPSYEQYF.

This chain links TRBV27 with TRBJ1-2; tentative D call: TRBD1 (5 bases). Germline loops: CDR1 MNHEY, CDR2 SMNVEV (reference sequence). V was clipped by 4 bases and J by 3 bases, with 9 bases between them. The CDR3 covers 13 residues. The CDR3 spells CASSYGTDYGYTF. The CDR3 DNA reads as TGTGCCAGCAGTTACGGGACTGACTATGGCTACACCTTC.

The V gene is TRBV6-5, the J gene TRBJ2-7, with 7 bases fitting TRBD2. Germline-derived CDR1 and CDR2 are MNHEY and SVGAGI. This CDR3 is 14 amino acids long. The J segment lost 0 bases and the V segment lost 2 bases, leaving 1 base of the junction unmatched. In DNA, the CDR3 is TGTGCCAGCAGTTACCTAGCGGACTCCTACGAGCAGTACTTC. This encodes CASSYLADSYEQYF.

The V call is TRBV30, the J call TRBJ1-1; TRBD1 is a possible D gene (5 bases). Trimming cost V 2 bases and J 0 bases, with 7 bases left between them. The CDR3 is 13 residues long. Germline CDR1 is GTSNPN and CDR2 is SVGIG (reference sequence). DNA of the CDR3: TGTGCCTGGAGTCTGGGGCTGAACACTGAAGCTTTCTTT. Amino acids: CAWSLGLNTEAFF.

This clone was picked up one time. Other DNA sequences in the sample encode the same CDR3. This chain links TRBV5-1 with TRBJ1-1; tentative D call: TRBD1 (6 bases). Trimming removed 0 bases from V and 2 bases from J, with 8 bases in between. The CDR3 contains 14 residues. The germline V gene has CDR1 SGHRS and CDR2 YFSETQ. Written as DNA, the CDR3 is TGCGCCAGCAGCTTGGACAGGGTAAACACTGAAGCTTTCTTT. It is translated as CASSLDRVNTEAFF.

The rearrangement uses TRBV27 and TRBJ2-1; D gene unclear. The CDR3 contains 14 residues. Germline CDR1 is MNHEY and CDR2 is SMNVEV (reference sequence). Trimming stripped 2 bases from V and 2 bases from J, with 7 bases between. In DNA form, the CDR3 reads TGTGCCAGCAGTTTAGACTCGCCCTACAATGAGCAGTTCTTC. It specifies CASSLDSPYNEQFF.

Worth noting for this clone: Possible read error: a much larger clone is one base away. This chain uses TRBV12-3 or TRBV12-4 with TRBJ1-2; 7 positions match TRBD1. This CDR3 contains 11 residues. Trimming at V came to 6 bases and at J to 8 bases, leaving 3 bases not matched to a gene. DNA for the CDR3: TGTGCCAGCAGCAGGACAGGCGGCTACACCTTC. It codes for CASSRTGGYTF.

The gene calls are TRBV10-3 and TRBJ2-7; 9 nucleotides line up with TRBD1. From germline, CDR1 is ENHRY and CDR2 SYGVKD. With 6 bases clipped from V and 4 bases from J, the junction kept 13 bases outside the gene matches. This CDR3 comprises 16 residues. The CDR3 spells CAIRGDRASKTYEQYF. The CDR3 region has the DNA TGTGCCATCAGAGGGGACAGGGCCAGCAAGACGTACGAGCAGTACTTC.

The chain couples TRBV4-1 to TRBJ1-1, with TRBD1 matching 8 bases. CDR1 and CDR2 (germline): MGHRA, YSYEKL. The trim removed 5 bases at V and 4 bases at J, leaving 3 bases unmatched. The CDR3 is 13 amino acids. The CDR3 DNA reads as TGCGCCAGCAGCACAGGGGGAGTCACTGAAGCTTTCTTT. Translated, it gives CASSTGGVTEAFF.

The chain employs TRBV18 and TRBJ1-2; D is perhaps TRBD1 (6 bases). Germline loops: CDR1 KGHSH, CDR2 LQKENI. V lost 3 bases to trimming and J lost 3 bases, with 11 bases between them. The CDR3 contains 14 residues. The DNA of the CDR3 is TGTGCCAGCTCACCCACCCGGACAGACTATGGCTACACCTTC. Protein product: CASSPTRTDYGYTF.

The chain carries TRBV20-1 and TRBJ2-5; 7 bases match TRBD1. With V trimmed by 4 bases and J by 11 bases, 7 bases remained unmatched. Germline-derived CDR1 and CDR2 are DFQATT and SNEGSKA (reference sequence). The CDR3 sequence is 11 residues long. CDR3 nucleotides: TGCAGTGCTATGCTAGGGGGACAGCAGTACTTC. Amino acid sequence: CSAMLGGQQYF.

The chain couples TRBV3-1 (or the pseudogene TRBV3-2) to TRBJ2-7; weak D call: TRBD2 (5 bases). The V and J ends lost 3 bases and 2 bases respectively, with 11 bases between them. The V gene's germline CDR1 is LGHDT and CDR2 YNNKEL (reference sequence). This CDR3 spans 14 amino acids. CDR3 nucleotides: TGTGCCAGCAGCCATTACCAGGAGGCCTACGAGCAGTACTTC. Translation gives CASSHYQEAYEQYF.

The sample holds a few counts of this clone. The V call is TRBV5-1, the J call TRBJ2-2; 10 positions agree with TRBD2. J lost 5 bases, V lost 3 bases, and 7 bases had no gene match. CDR1 is SGHRS and CDR2 is YFSETQ in the germline V gene. This CDR3 region has 16 residues. CDR3 DNA: TGCGCCAGCAGCTCCCGATCTAGCGGGAGAACCGGGGAGCTGTTTTTT. Translated: CASSSRSSGRTGELFF. Full variable domain (outside the CDR3, taken from reference TRBV5-1 and TRBJ2-2): KAGVTQTPRYLIKTRGQQVTLSCSPISGHRSVSWYQQTPGQGLQFLFEYFSETQRNKGNFPGRFSGRQFSNSRSEMNVSTLELGDSALYLCASSSRSSGRTGELFFGEGSRLTVL.

V usage is TRBV2 and J usage is TRBJ1-1; the D gene is possibly TRBD1 (5 bases). The germline V and J ends were trimmed by 6 bases and 2 bases, with 10 bases remaining between them. Germline CDR1 SNHLY, CDR2 FYNNEI. This CDR3 region has 13 residues. CDR3 DNA: TGTGCCAGCAGGGGGACTGTTAACACTGAAGCTTTCTTT. Translating it yields CASRGTVNTEAFF.

The DNA for the CDR3 is TGTGCCAGCAGTTTATTGAACAGGGTGGGCTATGGCTACACCTTC. Its translation is CASSLLNRVGYGYTF. The rearrangement links TRBV27 to TRBJ1-2, with D maybe TRBD1 (6 bases). V was trimmed by 1 base and J by 4 bases, leaving 13 bases between them. This CDR3 comprises 15 residues. Germline lookup yields CDR1 MNHEY and CDR2 SMNVEV (reference sequence).

This chain links TRBV2 with TRBJ2-5, with D unclear. V lost 4 bases to trimming and J lost 5 bases, with 5 bases between them. The CDR3 is 11 amino acids. Germline CDR1 SNHLY, CDR2 FYNNEI. The CDR3 is CASSAVETQYF. CDR3 DNA sequence: TGTGCCAGCAGTGCGGTTGAGACCCAGTACTTC.

This clone has only a few counts. This chain joins TRBV6-1 and TRBJ2-1, with D perhaps TRBD2 (5 bases). Per the germline V gene, CDR1 is MNHNS and CDR2 is SASEGT. The CDR3 is 15 amino acids. V was pared by 3 bases and J by 7 bases, with 16 bases between. In nucleotides, the CDR3 is TGTGCCAGCAGTGAGGAGTTGGGTTCGGGGAATGAGCAGTTCTTC. It translates to CASSEELGSGNEQFF.

V is TRBV6-5 and J is TRBJ1-6; unclear D gene. CDR3 size: 14 residues. Germline lookup yields CDR1 MNHEY and CDR2 SVGAGI. The ends were cut back, 5 bases at V and 6 bases at J, with 11 bases in the middle. In DNA form, the CDR3 reads TGTGCCAGCAGTACAGACCGGGGTAATTCACCCCTCCACTTT. The encoded protein is CASSTDRGNSPLHF.

The chain employs TRBV3-1 (or the pseudogene TRBV3-2) and TRBJ2-3; 13 bases align to TRBD2. Trimming removed 4 bases from V and 3 bases from J; junction bases left unmatched: 25. The CDR3 loop spans 23 amino acids. Germline CDR1 LGHDT, CDR2 YNNKEL (reference sequence). DNA of the CDR3: TGTGCCAGCAGCCCAGACAAGGGGACTAGCGGGATCTTCGTTGCAATCCCGACAGATACGCAGTATTTT. It encodes CASSPDKGTSGIFVAIPTDTQYF.

This clone was seen a handful of times. The chain joins TRBV28 to TRBJ1-4, with 8 bases aligning to TRBD1. The CDR3 is made up of 14 amino acids. V shed 5 bases and J 2 bases; nucleotides not matched to a gene: 1. Germline V gives CDR1 MDHEN, CDR2 SYDVKM. CDR3 coding DNA: TGTGCCAGCAGTGGGGACAGGACTAATGAAAAACTGTTTTTT. Residues: CASSGDRTNEKLFF.

The chain is built from TRBV12-2 and TRBJ2-3; the table's D call, TRBD2, has no DNA check behind it. TRBV12-2 is designated a pseudogene. This CDR3 has 16 amino acids. CDR3 in amino acids: CASRLASGASTDTQYF. As DNA, the CDR3 is TGTGCAAGTCGCTTAGCTAGCGGGGCGAGCACAGATACGCAGTATTTT.

As concerns this clone: The sample contains more than one DNA sequence encoding this CDR3. The chain recombines TRBV19 with TRBJ1-6; D is unclear. Per germline, CDR1 LNHDA and CDR2 SQIVND (reference sequence). This CDR3 is 13 amino acids long. The V and J ends lost 1 base and 7 bases respectively, with 5 bases between them. The DNA for the CDR3 is TGTGCCAGTAGTATAGGTAGAAATTCACCCCTCCACTTT. This encodes CASSIGRNSPLHF.